This entry lists 18 T cell receptor beta chains sequenced from one sample in a study of control samples from healthy donors and cancer patients. Assay used: immunoSEQ multiplex PCR; TCRdb lists only in-frame clones, some missing. The data show 90,000 to 100,000 clones, about nine tenths seen once. Sample: blood. The receptors originated from a woman aged 18-29 years in good health.

The chain is built from TRBV18 and TRBJ1-1; D call uncertain. The length of the CDR3 is 14 residues. The germline gives CDR1 KGHSH, CDR2 LQKENI. V gave up 3 bases and J gave up 2 bases, with 10 bases separating them. The CDR3 region is CASSPPYDNTEAFF. As DNA, the CDR3 is TGTGCCAGCTCACCTCCTTACGATAACACTGAAGCTTTCTTT.

This clone was detected only once. This chain connects TRBV4-2 to TRBJ2-2, with 10 nucleotides matching TRBD2. V trimming: 0 bases; J trimming: 2 bases; junction bases outside the gene matches: 3. CDR1 and CDR2 (germline): LGHNA, YNFKEQ. The CDR3 contains 17 residues. This chain's CDR3 is CASSQEASGGNTGELFF. The CDR3 bases are TGTGCCAGCAGCCAAGAGGCTAGCGGGGGAAACACCGGGGAGCTGTTTTTT.

V and J are TRBV6-5 and TRBJ2-3; TRBD1 might be the D (5 bases). The CDR3 is 15 residues long. V lost 7 bases to trimming and J lost 0 bases, with 14 bases between them. Germline loops: CDR1 MNHEY, CDR2 SVGAGI. Written as DNA, the CDR3 is TGTGCCAGCATCCTCACAGGTCCTAGCACAGATACGCAGTATTTT. It encodes CASILTGPSTDTQYF.

The chain joins TRBV6-2 or TRBV6-3 to TRBJ2-7; the D call may be TRBD1 or TRBD2 (5 bases each). The CDR3 runs 15 residues. V was cut by 2 bases and J by 0 bases, with 11 bases left in between. Germline-derived CDR1 and CDR2 are MNHEY and SVGEGT. CDR3 DNA: TGTGCCAGCAGTTACGTCGCAGGGAGCTCCTACGAGCAGTACTTC. Translated, it gives CASSYVAGSSYEQYF.

The V call is TRBV28, the J call TRBJ2-3, with D perhaps assigned TRBD1 or TRBD2 (5 bases each). Per the germline V gene, CDR1 is MDHEN and CDR2 is SYDVKM. This CDR3 contains 14 residues. Trimming removed 8 bases at V and 1 base at J, with 13 bases between. The CDR3, as DNA: TGTGCCAGCCGCCGGGACGGACGCACAGATACGCAGTATTTT. Encoded protein: CASRRDGRTDTQYF.

The gene calls are TRBV10-1 and TRBJ2-7; D is perhaps TRBD2 (5 bases). V was shortened by 3 bases and J by 2 bases, with 20 bases between the two germline ends. The germline CDR1 and CDR2 sequences are WNHNN and SYGVQD (reference sequence). The CDR3 sequence is 17 residues long. The CDR3 region is CASSDLGGFGLAYEQYF. CDR3 DNA: TGCGCCAGCAGTGACCTGGGCGGTTTCGGACTTGCCTACGAGCAGTACTTC.

A few counts support this clone. This chain joins TRBV5-1 and TRBJ2-5, with D perhaps being TRBD1 or TRBD2 (6 bases each). CDR1 and CDR2 from the germline V gene are SGHRS and YFSETQ. CDR3 length equals 15 residues. Between the trimmed V and J ends, which lost 0 bases and 5 bases, there was a span of 14 bases. The CDR3 bases are TGCGCCAGCAGCTTGGAGGGGGGAGCTGGGGAGACCCAGTACTTC. It yields the protein CASSLEGGAGETQYF.

The chain recombines TRBV20-1 with TRBJ2-7; 7 bases line up with TRBD1. The CDR3 contains 12 residues. Germline CDR1 and CDR2: DFQATT and SNEGSKA (reference sequence). V lost 3 bases to trimming and J lost 2 bases; unmatched junction nucleotides: 1. The CDR3: CSASQGAYEQYF. CDR3 bases: TGCAGTGCTAGTCAGGGGGCCTACGAGCAGTACTTC.

The V call is TRBV9, the J call TRBJ1-2; no clear D gene. The CDR3 loop spans 18 amino acids. V lost 1 base, J lost 5 bases, and 24 bases lay in between. Per germline, CDR1 SGDLS and CDR2 YYNGEE. The CDR3 coding sequence is TGTGCCAGCAGCGTACATCCCCCCCCGGCCGGGAAAAGTTATGGCTACACCTTC. Its translation is CASSVHPPPAGKSYGYTF.

The chain links TRBV2 to TRBJ1-4; the match to TRBD1 covers 10 bases. From germline, CDR1 is SNHLY and CDR2 FYNNEI. V was clipped by 9 bases and J by 6 bases; unmatched bases: 4. This CDR3 is 13 amino acids long. CDR3 DNA sequence: TGTGCCAGTGACAGGGGGCGTCATGAAAAACTGTTTTTT. Translated: CASDRGRHEKLFF.

V usage is TRBV6-4 and J usage is TRBJ2-3; 8 nucleotides line up with TRBD1. The length of the CDR3 is 14 residues. Trimming cost V 3 bases and J 3 bases; bases outside gene matches: 2. Per the germline V gene, CDR1 is MRHNA and CDR2 is SNTAGT. Here the CDR3 DNA reads TGTGCCAGCAGTGAATGGACAGGGACAGATACGCAGTATTTT. It is translated as CASSEWTGTDTQYF.

The gene calls are TRBV14 and TRBJ2-2, with 7 bases fitting TRBD1. The ends lost 6 bases at V and 5 bases at J; junction bases unmatched: 3. CDR1 and CDR2 (germline): SGHDN, FVKESK. This CDR3 has 13 residues. The CDR3 DNA follows: TGTGCCAGCAGACTCAGGGGGACCGGGGAGCTGTTTTTT. Translation gives CASRLRGTGELFF.

This clone was detected a few times. The chain couples TRBV3-1 (or the pseudogene TRBV3-2) to TRBJ2-5, with unresolved D. Germline-derived CDR1 and CDR2 are LGHDT and YNNKEL (reference sequence). Trimming cost V 4 bases and J 5 bases, with 5 bases left between them. The length of the CDR3 is 11 residues. The CDR3 is CASSRSETQYF. DNA for the CDR3: TGTGCCAGCAGCCGATCGGAGACCCAGTACTTC.

V is TRBV15 and J is TRBJ1-1; weak D call: TRBD1 (6 bases). The V gene's germline CDR1 is LNHNV and CDR2 YYDKDF (reference sequence). V was shortened by 0 bases and J by 5 bases, with 16 bases between the two germline ends. CDR3 length: 16 amino acids. The CDR3 loop is CATSRDRVQGLTEAFF. CDR3 DNA sequence: TGTGCCACCAGCAGAGATCGTGTTCAGGGGTTAACTGAAGCTTTCTTT.

This chain joins TRBV5-1 and TRBJ1-1; weak D call: TRBD1 (5 bases). V shed 3 bases and J shed 0 bases, with 21 bases lying between them. The germline V gene encodes CDR1 SGHRS and CDR2 YFSETQ. CDR3 length equals 18 residues. The CDR3 protein is CASSCHRLYVGMNTEAFF. The CDR3 region has the DNA TGCGCCAGCAGCTGTCACAGGCTGTACGTAGGCATGAACACTGAAGCTTTCTTT.

This chain uses TRBV25-1 with TRBJ1-2; no definite D call. Trimming took 8 bases from V and 1 from J, leaving 11 bases between them. This CDR3 spans 13 amino acids. Germline CDR1 and CDR2: MGHDK and SYGVNS. The CDR3 sequence: CASRPTDNYGYTF. The CDR3 region has the DNA TGTGCCAGCCGACCGACGGATAACTATGGCTACACCTTC.

The chain recombines TRBV5-6 with TRBJ1-1, with D possibly being TRBD1 (6 bases). Germline V gene sequence: CDR1 SGHDT, CDR2 YYEEEE. V lost 3 bases to trimming and J lost 4 bases, with 13 bases between them. The CDR3 consists of 14 residues. The CDR3 loop is CASSWGGPGTEAFF. The CDR3 nucleotides read TGTGCCAGCAGCTGGGGGGGGCCTGGCACTGAAGCTTTCTTT.

The rearrangement joins TRBV11-2 to TRBJ2-2; a weak D match, TRBD2 (7 bases). CDR1 and CDR2 (germline): SGHAT, FQNNGV. CDR3 length: 16 amino acids. Trimming shortened V by 2 bases and J by 0 bases, and 10 bases separated the two germline ends. CDR3 sequence reads: CASSLRGGANTGELFF. DNA for the CDR3: TGTGCCAGCAGCTTACGAGGGGGGGCGAACACCGGGGAGCTGTTTTTT. The full variable domain, its missing parts supplied by reference TRBV11-2 and TRBJ2-2, is EAGVAQSPRYKIIEKRQSVAFWCNPISGHATLYWYQQILGQGPKLLIQFQNNGVVDDSQLPKDRFSAERLKGVDSTLKIQPAKLEDSAVYLCASSLRGGANTGELFFGEGSRLTVL.